The clone carrying this TCR beta chain showed up many times. Its antigen remains unidentified. The CDR3 extends over 16 amino acids. With 1 base removed from V and 1 base from J, the gap between germline ends came to 13 bases. From germline, CDR1 is SGHTA and CDR2 FQGNSA. The data stem from a study of T cell repertoires in cytomegalovirus infection. As for the study in general: Carrying CMV and the relevant HLA type showed in public TCR beta signatures.

Study-level results: CMV carriers having the relevant HLA were flagged by cumulative public TCR beta family frequency. The study found HLA-C-restricted CMV-specific TCR beta clonotypes dominating the ex vivo response.

Using its own MiXCR run on the reads, TCRdb lists one record per CDR3 protein. In the table there are nearly 450,000 distinct CDR3 sequences, approximately 31% of which are singletons. The receptor was isolated from a human donor in good health (CMV status not recorded). Some clones in this sample may be carry-over from other donors' samples. The gene calls are TRBV7-2 and TRBJ2-5; D is perhaps TRBD1 (5 bases). The specimen sequenced was PBMCs. DNA of the CDR3: TGTGCCAGCAGCTTAGGTGACGCAGGGCGCCAAGAGACCCAGTACTTC. Residues: CASSLGDAGRQETQYF.